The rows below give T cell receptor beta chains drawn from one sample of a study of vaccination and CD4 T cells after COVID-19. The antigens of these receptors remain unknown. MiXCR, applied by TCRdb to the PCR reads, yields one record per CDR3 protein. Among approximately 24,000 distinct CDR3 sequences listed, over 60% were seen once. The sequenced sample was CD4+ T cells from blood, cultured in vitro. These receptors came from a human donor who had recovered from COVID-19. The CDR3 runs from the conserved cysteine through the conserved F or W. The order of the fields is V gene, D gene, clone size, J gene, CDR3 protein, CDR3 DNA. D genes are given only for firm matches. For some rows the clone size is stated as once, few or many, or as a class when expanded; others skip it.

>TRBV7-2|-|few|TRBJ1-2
CASSLGPGVKGYTF
TGTGCCAGCAGCTTAGGACCTGGGGTAAAGGGCTACACCTTC
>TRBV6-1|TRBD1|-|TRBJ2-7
CASSEGDRVEQYF
TGTGCCAGCAGTGAAGGCGACAGGGTGGAGCAGTACTTC
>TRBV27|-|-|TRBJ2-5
CASSPGLAPTQETQYF
TGTGCCAGCAGCCCCGGGCTAGCGCCTACTCAAGAGACCCAGTACTTC
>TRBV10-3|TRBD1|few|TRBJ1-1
CAISESLGRGRAAMKTEAFF
TGTGCCATCAGTGAGTCGTTAGGCAGGGGGCGAGCGGCAATGAAAACTGAAGCTTTCTTT
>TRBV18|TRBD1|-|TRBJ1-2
CASSPSSGTGVGYTF
TGTGCCAGCTCACCGAGTAGTGGGACAGGGGTCGGCTACACCTTC
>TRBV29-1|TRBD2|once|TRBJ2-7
CSANLAGVEQYF
TGCAGCGCAAACCTAGCGGGAGTCGAGCAGTACTTC
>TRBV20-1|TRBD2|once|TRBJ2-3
CSAGVRDSGSIADTQYF
TGCAGTGCCGGCGTGCGGGATAGCGGGAGTATAGCAGATACGCAGTATTTT
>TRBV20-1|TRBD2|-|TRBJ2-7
CSAYPGTSGSYEQYF
TGCAGTGCTTATCCCGGGACTAGCGGGAGCTACGAGCAGTACTTC
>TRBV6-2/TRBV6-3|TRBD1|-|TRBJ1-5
CASRAETGARQPQHF
TGTGCCAGCAGGGCCGAGACAGGGGCTAGGCAGCCCCAGCATTTT
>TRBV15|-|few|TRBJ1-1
CATSRVGLSGEAFF
TGTGCCACCAGCAGAGTCGGGCTGTCGGGAGAGGCTTTCTTT
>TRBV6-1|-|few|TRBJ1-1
CATRDFEAFF
TGTGCCACCAGGGACTTTGAAGCTTTCTTT
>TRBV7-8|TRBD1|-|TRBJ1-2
CASSSTRDRGPYGYTF
TGTGCCAGCAGCTCAACCCGGGACAGGGGACCTTATGGCTACACCTTC
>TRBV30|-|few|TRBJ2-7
CAWSLTLSYEQYF
TGTGCCTGGAGTTTGACGCTCTCCTACGAGCAGTACTTC
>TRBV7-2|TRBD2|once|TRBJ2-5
CASSLTSGRVRETQYF
TGTGCCAGCAGCTTAACTAGCGGGAGGGTTCGAGAGACCCAGTACTTC
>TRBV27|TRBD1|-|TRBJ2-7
CASSSNPNRDRSYEQYF
TGTGCCAGCAGTTCTAACCCAAACCGGGACAGGTCCTACGAGCAGTACTTC
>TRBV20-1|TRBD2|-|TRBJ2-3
CSAPSPMTSGRNTQYF
TGCAGTGCTCCCTCGCCCATGACTAGCGGGAGAAATACGCAGTATTTT
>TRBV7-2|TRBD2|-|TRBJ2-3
CASSLVDRGRRTDTQYF
TGTGCCAGCAGCTTAGTCGACCGCGGGAGGAGAACAGATACGCAGTATTTT
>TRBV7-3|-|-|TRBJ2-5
CASSPRGPQRVETQYF
TGTGCCAGCAGCCCACGCGGACCCCAGAGGGTCGAGACCCAGTACTTC
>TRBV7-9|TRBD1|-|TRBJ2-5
CASSRQGAQETQYF
TGTGCCAGCAGTAGGCAGGGGGCACAAGAGACCCAGTACTTC
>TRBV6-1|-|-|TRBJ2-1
CATEQQSSYNEQFF
TGTGCCACAGAACAGCAAAGCTCCTACAATGAGCAGTTCTTC
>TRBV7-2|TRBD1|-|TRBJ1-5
CASSLVPTGVNQPQHF
TGTGCCAGCAGCTTAGTTCCCACAGGGGTTAATCAGCCCCAGCATTTT
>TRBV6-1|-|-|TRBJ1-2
CASSGPVYGYTF
TGTGCCAGCAGTGGCCCAGTCTATGGCTACACCTTC
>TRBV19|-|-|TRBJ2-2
CASSKSLVVTGELFF
TGTGCCAGTAGTAAGTCGCTAGTCGTCACCGGGGAGCTGTTTTTT
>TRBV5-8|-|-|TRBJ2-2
CASSLNNLNTGELFF
TGTGCCAGCAGCTTGAACAACTTAAACACCGGGGAGCTGTTTTTT
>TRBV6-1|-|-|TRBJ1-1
CASSLWTGNTEAFF
TGTGCCAGCAGTCTGTGGACGGGGAACACTGAAGCTTTCTTT
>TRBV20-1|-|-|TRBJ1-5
CSAVSGRQSQHF
TGCAGTGCGGTGTCCGGACGTCAGTCCCAGCATTTT